Reported below is one T cell receptor beta chain. Its target is not known. The sample is drawn from a study of cytomegalovirus exposure and HLA in healthy donors. Broader study findings: In a later analysis, HLA-associated TCR beta chains were more clonally expanded than equally common others.

Use of 60 Vbeta and 13 Jbeta primers characterized the PCR. Repertoires were generated with immunoSEQ multiplex PCR, while TCRdb's copy carries only in-frame clones and drops some. The repertoire includes 130,000 to 150,000 clones, over 80% of them detected once, and approximately 3% sits in the top ten. V lost 3 bases, J lost 1 base, and 6 bases lay in between. CDR1 SGHTA and CDR2 FQGTGA come from the germline V gene. The CDR3 extends over 13 amino acids. This chain joins TRBV7-3 and TRBJ1-1; D gene ambiguous. The sequence was obtained from a male donor in good health and CMV-seronegative. Sequences were obtained from PBMCs. The CDR3 here is CASSFTRNTEAFF. In DNA form, the CDR3 reads TGTGCCAGCAGCTTTACACGGAACACTGAAGCTTTCTTT. The whole variable domain, filled in from reference TRBV7-3 and TRBJ1-1, reads GAGVSQTPSNKVTEKGKYVELRCDPISGHTALYWYRQSLGQGPEFLIYFQGTGAADDSGLPNDRFFAVRPEGSVSTLKIQRTERGDSAVYLCASSFTRNTEAFFGQGTRLTVV.